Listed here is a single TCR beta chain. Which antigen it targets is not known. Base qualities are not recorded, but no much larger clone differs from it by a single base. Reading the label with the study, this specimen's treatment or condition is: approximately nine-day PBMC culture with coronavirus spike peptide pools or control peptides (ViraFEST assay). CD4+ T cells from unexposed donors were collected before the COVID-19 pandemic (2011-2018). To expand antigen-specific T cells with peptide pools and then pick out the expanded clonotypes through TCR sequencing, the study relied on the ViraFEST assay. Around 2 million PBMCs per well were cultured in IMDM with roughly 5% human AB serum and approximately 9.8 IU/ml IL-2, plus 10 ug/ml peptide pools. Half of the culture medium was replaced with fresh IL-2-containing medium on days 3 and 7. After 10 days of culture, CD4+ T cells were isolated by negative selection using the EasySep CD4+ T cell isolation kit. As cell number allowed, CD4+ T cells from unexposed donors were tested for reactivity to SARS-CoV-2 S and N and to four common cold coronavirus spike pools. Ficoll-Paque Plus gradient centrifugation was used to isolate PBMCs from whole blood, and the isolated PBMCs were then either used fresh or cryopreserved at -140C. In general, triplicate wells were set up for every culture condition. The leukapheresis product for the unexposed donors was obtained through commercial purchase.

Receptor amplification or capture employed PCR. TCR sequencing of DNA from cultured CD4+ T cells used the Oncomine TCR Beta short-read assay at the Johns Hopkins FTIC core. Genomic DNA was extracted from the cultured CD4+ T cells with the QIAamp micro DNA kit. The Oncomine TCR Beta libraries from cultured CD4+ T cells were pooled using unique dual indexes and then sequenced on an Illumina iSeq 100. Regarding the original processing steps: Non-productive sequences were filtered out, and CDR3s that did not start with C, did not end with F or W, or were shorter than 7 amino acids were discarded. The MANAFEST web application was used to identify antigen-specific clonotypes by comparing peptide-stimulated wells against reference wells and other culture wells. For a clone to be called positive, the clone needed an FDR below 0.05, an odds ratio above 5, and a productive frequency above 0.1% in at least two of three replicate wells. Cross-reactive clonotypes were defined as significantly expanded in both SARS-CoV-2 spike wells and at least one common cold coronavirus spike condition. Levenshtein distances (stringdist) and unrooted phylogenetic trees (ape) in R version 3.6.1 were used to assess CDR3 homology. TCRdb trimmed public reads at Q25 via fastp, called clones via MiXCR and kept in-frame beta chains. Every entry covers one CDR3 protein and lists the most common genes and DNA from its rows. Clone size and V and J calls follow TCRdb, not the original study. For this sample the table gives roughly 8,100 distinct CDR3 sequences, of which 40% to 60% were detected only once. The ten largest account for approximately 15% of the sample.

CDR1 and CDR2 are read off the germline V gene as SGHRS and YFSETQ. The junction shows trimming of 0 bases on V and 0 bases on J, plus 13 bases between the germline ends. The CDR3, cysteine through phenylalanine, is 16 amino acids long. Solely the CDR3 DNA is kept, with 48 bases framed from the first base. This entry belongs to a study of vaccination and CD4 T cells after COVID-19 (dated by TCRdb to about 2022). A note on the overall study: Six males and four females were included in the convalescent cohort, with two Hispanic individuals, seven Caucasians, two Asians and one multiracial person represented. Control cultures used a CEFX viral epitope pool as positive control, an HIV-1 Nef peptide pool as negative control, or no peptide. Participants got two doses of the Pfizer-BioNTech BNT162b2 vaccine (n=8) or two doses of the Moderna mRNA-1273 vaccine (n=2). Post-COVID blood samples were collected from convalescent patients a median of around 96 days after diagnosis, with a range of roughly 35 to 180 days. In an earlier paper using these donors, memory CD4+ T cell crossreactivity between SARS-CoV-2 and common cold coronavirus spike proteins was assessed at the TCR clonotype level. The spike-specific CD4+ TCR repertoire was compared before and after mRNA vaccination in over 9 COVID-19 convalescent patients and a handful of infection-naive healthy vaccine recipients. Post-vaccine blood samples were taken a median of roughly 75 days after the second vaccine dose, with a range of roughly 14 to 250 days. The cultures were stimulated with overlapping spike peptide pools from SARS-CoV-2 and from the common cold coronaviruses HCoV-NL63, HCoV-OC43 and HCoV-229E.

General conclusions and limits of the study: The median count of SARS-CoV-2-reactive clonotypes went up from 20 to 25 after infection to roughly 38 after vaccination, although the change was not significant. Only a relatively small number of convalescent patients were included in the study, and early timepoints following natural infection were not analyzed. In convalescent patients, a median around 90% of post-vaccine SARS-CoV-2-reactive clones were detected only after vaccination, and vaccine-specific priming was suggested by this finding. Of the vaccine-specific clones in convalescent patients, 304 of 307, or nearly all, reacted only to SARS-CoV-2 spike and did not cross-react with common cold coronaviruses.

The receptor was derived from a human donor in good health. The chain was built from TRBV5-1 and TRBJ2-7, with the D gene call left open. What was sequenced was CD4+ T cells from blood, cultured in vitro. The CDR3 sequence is CASSLVVADVSYEQYF. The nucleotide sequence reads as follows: TGCGCCAGCAGCTTGGTAGTGGCGGACGTCTCCTACGAGCAGTACTTC.